One and the same sample provided the 27 T cell receptor beta chains below, sequenced in a study of shared clonotypes between healthy human individuals. It was CD45RO-negative cells, positively selected for CCR7, that made up naive CD8 cells, with terminally differentiated effector memory CD45RA+ cells excluded. The table came from immunoSEQ multiplex PCR; TCRdb's copy has only in-frame clones and leaves some out. The data hold some 580,000 clones, with about 98% observed a single time. Sequenced input: naive CD8+ T cells sorted from blood. These receptors originate from a young man in good health.

To note about this clone: The same CDR3 arises from other DNA sequences in this sample as well. This chain links TRBV28 with TRBJ1-1; D not certain. Trimming shortened V by 5 bases and J by 5 bases, and 6 bases separated the two germline ends. Germline lookup yields CDR1 MDHEN and CDR2 SYDVKM. There are 11 residues in the CDR3. CDR3 DNA sequence: TGTGCCAGCAGTATCGGGACTGAAGCTTTCTTT. It encodes CASSIGTEAFF.

The chain joins TRBV5-1 to TRBJ1-1; 7 nucleotides match TRBD1. Germline-derived CDR1 and CDR2 are SGHRS and YFSETQ. Unmatched junction bases numbered 25, after V lost 5 bases and J lost 0 bases. The CDR3 totals 21 residues. This CDR3 is CASRGLTQGDAIPTVNTEAFF. Written as DNA, the CDR3 is TGCGCCAGCAGAGGATTAACCCAGGGGGATGCAATACCCACGGTGAACACTGAAGCTTTCTTT.

V and J are TRBV2 and TRBJ2-7; 11 positions agree with TRBD2. This CDR3 region has 14 residues. J gave up 3 bases and V 4 bases, and 2 bases lay outside the gene matches. CDR1 and CDR2 from the germline V gene are SNHLY and FYNNEI. The CDR3 sequence is CASSGLAGYYEQYF. The CDR3 DNA is TGTGCCAGCAGTGGACTAGCGGGATACTACGAGCAGTACTTC. The whole variable domain, filled in from reference TRBV2 and TRBJ2-7, reads EPEVTQTPSHQVTQMGQEVILRCVPISNHLYFYWYRQILGQKVEFLVSFYNNEISEKSEIFDDQFSVERPDGSNFTLKIRSTKLEDSAMYFCASSGLAGYYEQYFGPGTRLTVT.

The chain couples TRBV2 to TRBJ2-7, with D hard to call. Germline values: CDR1 SNHLY, CDR2 FYNNEI. The CDR3 has 11 residues. Deletions cut 4 bases from V and 3 bases from J, with 4 bases between. The CDR3 DNA sequence: TGTGCCAGCAGTGGAGGCTACGAGCAGTACTTC. Translated, it gives CASSGGYEQYF.

V usage is TRBV5-6 and J usage is TRBJ2-1; 9 bases align to TRBD2. Germline CDR1 is SGHDT and CDR2 is YYEEEE. Trimming at V came to 1 base and at J to 7 bases, leaving 6 bases not matched to a gene. This CDR3 is 15 amino acids long. The CDR3 DNA reads TGTGCCAGCAGCTTGTTTAAGCGGGAGGTAAATGAGCAGTTCTTC. Amino acid sequence: CASSLFKREVNEQFF.

The CDR3 sequence: CATSPLGIFGDTQYF. In nucleotides, the CDR3 is TGTGCCACCAGCCCCCTGGGCATTTTTGGAGATACGCAGTATTTT. The rearrangement uses TRBV15 and TRBJ2-3; D not certain. Germline CDR1 reads LNHNV; CDR2 reads YYDKDF (reference sequence). V lost 5 bases, J lost 5 bases, and 17 bases lay in between. The CDR3 runs 15 residues. Together with reference TRBV15 and TRBJ2-3, the CDR3 gives the full variable domain: DAMVIQNPRYQVTQFGKPVTLSCSQTLNHNVMYWYQQKSSQAPKLLFHYYDKDFNNEADTPDNFQSRRPNTSFCFLDIRSPGLGDTAMYLCATSPLGIFGDTQYFGPGTRLTVL.

The chain recombines TRBV27 with TRBJ2-1, with a possible D match to TRBD2 (5 bases). This CDR3 is 13 amino acids long. V was pared by 6 bases and J by 6 bases, with 12 bases between. CDR1 MNHEY and CDR2 SMNVEV come from the germline V gene (reference sequence). The CDR3 nucleotides read TGTGCCAGCAGCCCTACTAGTTTCAATGAGCAGTTCTTC. Protein product: CASSPTSFNEQFF.

As to this clone: In the same sample, other DNA sequences code for this CDR3. The rearrangement links TRBV4-1 to TRBJ2-7; 7 bases line up with TRBD1. Germline V gene data show CDR1 as MGHRA and CDR2 as YSYEKL. V was clipped by 1 base and J by 3 bases; unmatched bases: 3. The CDR3 length is 14 residues. The CDR3 reads CASSQVAGGYEQYF. CDR3 in DNA: TGCGCCAGCAGCCAAGTGGCAGGGGGCTACGAGCAGTACTTC.

V is TRBV4-1 and J is TRBJ2-7, with a weak D call TRBD2 (6 bases). Germline assignment: CDR1 MGHRA and CDR2 YSYEKL. The CDR3 extends over 17 amino acids. The germline V and J ends were trimmed by 3 bases and 4 bases, with 22 bases remaining between them. CDR3 DNA sequence: TGCGCCAGCAGCCAGGTACCAGCGGGTCAGAACCCTTACGAGCAGTACTTC. It specifies CASSQVPAGQNPYEQYF.

The gene calls are TRBV25-1 and TRBJ2-3, with D possibly being TRBD1 (5 bases). This CDR3 has 12 residues. Trimming stripped 5 bases from V and 4 bases from J, with 7 bases between. Germline V gene data show CDR1 as MGHDK and CDR2 as SYGVNS. As DNA, the CDR3 is TGTGCCAGCAGTATAGGGGCAGATACGCAGTATTTT. Residues: CASSIGADTQYF. The variable domain in full, with the rest retrieved from reference TRBV25-1 and TRBJ2-3, is EADIYQTPRYLVIGTGKKITLECSQTMGHDKMYWYQQDPGMELHLIHYSYGVNSTEKGDLSSESTVSRIRTEHFPLTLESARPSHTSQYLCASSIGADTQYFGPGTRLTVL.

This rearrangement joins TRBV2 to TRBJ2-3; the D is unclear. This CDR3 comprises 15 residues. Per the germline V gene, CDR1 is SNHLY and CDR2 is FYNNEI. V lost 5 bases to trimming and J lost 2 bases, with 14 bases between them. The CDR3 region has the DNA TGTGCCAGCAGTCAGGAGCGAACCCTCACAGATACGCAGTATTTT. The encoded protein is CASSQERTLTDTQYF.

This clone turned up a few times. The V call is TRBV7-9, the J call TRBJ2-7; 7 bases align to TRBD1. The CDR3 is made up of 15 amino acids. Per germline, CDR1 SEHNR and CDR2 FQNEAQ (reference sequence). V was pared by 5 bases and J by 0 bases, with 7 bases of the junction left unmatched. CDR3 DNA sequence: TGTGCCAGCAGCCGCGACAGGGAAAGCTCCTACGAGCAGTACTTC. Translated: CASSRDRESSYEQYF.

As DNA, the CDR3 is TGTGCCAGCAGCTTAGGGTCATACAATGAGCAGTTCTTC. It encodes CASSLGSYNEQFF. The chain has TRBV7-7 and TRBJ2-1; D uncertain. CDR1 and CDR2 (germline): SSHAT, FNYEAQ (reference sequence). V was pared by 1 base and J by 4 bases, with 5 bases between. The CDR3 length is 13 residues.

This clone is a singleton in its sample. The chain joins TRBV18 to TRBJ2-5, with 9 bases that match TRBD1. V dropped 0 bases and J dropped 5; count of bases not matched to a gene: 7. Per the germline V gene, CDR1 is KGHSH and CDR2 is LQKENI. The CDR3 totals 16 residues. The CDR3 DNA is TGTGCCAGCTCACCACCCGGGACAGGGATCGTTGAGACCCAGTACTTC. Encoded protein: CASSPPGTGIVETQYF.

The chain couples TRBV11-3 to TRBJ2-2, with D unclear. The V end was cut by 6 bases, the J end by 4 bases, with 6 bases between. CDR3 size: 12 residues. CDR1 is SGHNT, CDR2 YENEEA, per germline. CDR3 loop: CASSQFTGELFF. The CDR3 region has the DNA TGTGCCAGCAGTCAATTCACCGGGGAGCTGTTTTTT.

The chain recombines TRBV7-9 with TRBJ2-3, with TRBD2 as a possible D gene (6 bases). V lost 4 bases, J lost 4 bases, and 15 bases lay in between. CDR3 length equals 15 residues. The V gene's germline CDR1 is SEHNR and CDR2 FQNEAQ (reference sequence). CDR3 in amino acids: CASSSRVREADTQYF. The CDR3 DNA is TGTGCCAGCAGCTCTAGGGTCAGGGAGGCAGATACGCAGTATTTT.

The chain couples TRBV28 to TRBJ1-1, with 8 bases lining up with TRBD1. V shed 6 bases, J shed 2 bases, and the junction held 5 bases outside the gene matches. CDR1 and CDR2 (germline): MDHEN, SYDVKM. This CDR3 is 14 amino acids long. CDR3 bases: TGTGCCAGCAGCCAGGGGGCGGGAAACACTGAAGCTTTCTTT. It translates to CASSQGAGNTEAFF.

Comments on this clone: This CDR3 is also generated by other DNA sequences in the sample. This rearrangement joins TRBV5-4 to TRBJ2-1; no firm D call. The CDR3 contains 13 residues. V lost 4 bases and J 0 bases, leaving 5 bases between the germline ends. Germline CDR1 is SGHNT and CDR2 is YYREEE (reference sequence). CDR3 loop: CASSRSSYNEQFF. CDR3 in DNA: TGTGCCAGCAGCCGGAGCTCCTACAATGAGCAGTTCTTC. Using reference TRBV5-4 and TRBJ2-1 for the parts outside the CDR3, the full variable domain is ETGVTQSPTHLIKTRGQQVTLRCSSQSGHNTVSWYQQALGQGPQFIFQYYREEENGRGNFPPRFSGLQFPNYSSELNVNALELDDSALYLCASSRSSYNEQFFGPGTRLTVL.

The CDR3 DNA sequence: TGTGCCAGCAGTTTCGAAAGAGAGCTTAGCACAGATACGCAGTATTTT. Translation: CASSFERELSTDTQYF. This chain joins TRBV7-9 and TRBJ2-3, with D hard to call. This CDR3 region has 16 residues. Trimming left V 6 bases short and J 0 bases short, with 16 bases between. In germline, CDR1 is SEHNR, CDR2 FQNEAQ (reference sequence).

This CDR3 is CASSVTTGQLSEAFF. CDR3 nucleotide sequence: TGTGCCAGCAGCGTCACGACAGGGCAGCTTTCTGAAGCTTTCTTT. V is TRBV2 and J is TRBJ1-1, with 7 bases identical to TRBD1. CDR1 is SNHLY, CDR2 FYNNEI, per germline. The CDR3 runs to 15 residues. The trim removed 6 bases at V and 6 bases at J, leaving 13 bases unmatched.

The chain links TRBV13 to TRBJ2-1, with 7 bases identical to TRBD2. V lost 5 bases, J lost 8 bases, and 9 bases stayed unmatched. CDR3 length: 14 residues. CDR1 is PRHDT, CDR2 FYEKMQ, per germline (reference sequence). The CDR3 DNA follows: TGTGCCAGCAGCCTCCAGACTAGCCTATATGAGCAGTTCTTC. Translation gives CASSLQTSLYEQFF. The full variable domain, completed using reference TRBV13 and TRBJ2-1, is AAGVIQSPRHLIKEKRETATLKCYPIPRHDTVYWYQQGPGQDPQFLISFYEKMQSDKGSIPDRFSAQQFSDYHSELNMSSLELGDSALYFCASSLQTSLYEQFFGPGTRLTVL.

The chain links TRBV4-3 to TRBJ1-2, with D perhaps TRBD1 (5 bases). Germline values: CDR1 LGHNA, CDR2 YSLEER. There are 16 residues in the CDR3. The germline V and J ends were trimmed by 3 bases and 4 bases, with 18 bases remaining between them. The CDR3 here is CASSQGLGTDGYGYTF. The CDR3 coding sequence is TGCGCCAGCAGCCAGGGACTCGGGACGGATGGCTATGGCTACACCTTC.

The chain is built from TRBV6-1 and TRBJ1-3; D remains unclear. Germline-derived CDR1 and CDR2 are MNHNS and SASEGT. The ends were cut back, 10 bases at V and 0 bases at J, with 16 bases in the middle. The CDR3 consists of 15 residues. CDR3 sequence (DNA): TGTGCCATCATCATGAAGTTTCTCTCTGGAAACACCATATATTTT. It translates to CAIIMKFLSGNTIYF.

This clone turned up a few times. This sequence joins TRBV11-3 and TRBJ1-1, with 7 bases identical to TRBD1. Germline loops: CDR1 SGHNT, CDR2 YENEEA. Trimming at V came to 3 bases and at J to 6 bases, leaving 4 bases not matched to a gene. This CDR3 spans 13 amino acids. The CDR3 here is CASSLTGKAEAFF. CDR3 DNA: TGTGCCAGCAGCTTGACAGGGAAAGCTGAAGCTTTCTTT.

The chain couples TRBV4-1 to TRBJ1-5; D gene unclear. This CDR3 spans 15 amino acids. V shed 1 base and J shed 5 bases, with 12 bases lying between them. Germline V gives CDR1 MGHRA, CDR2 YSYEKL. This CDR3 reads CASSQGMTPYQPQHF. The CDR3 nucleotides read TGCGCCAGCAGCCAAGGGATGACTCCATATCAGCCCCAGCATTTT.

The chain employs TRBV5-6 and TRBJ1-1; D perhaps matches TRBD1 (6 bases). The CDR3 is 14 amino acids. Trimming pared 3 bases from V and 2 bases from J, leaving 11 bases between. The germline V gene encodes CDR1 SGHDT and CDR2 YYEEEE. The CDR3 DNA reads TGTGCCAGCAGCTCCATCAGGGGAAACACTGAAGCTTTCTTT. Protein product: CASSSIRGNTEAFF. Looking up the rest from reference TRBV5-6 and TRBJ1-1 gives the full variable domain: DAGVTQSPTHLIKTRGQQVTLRCSPKSGHDTVSWYQQALGQGPQFIFQYYEEEERQRGNFPDRFSGHQFPNYSSELNVNALLLGDSALYLCASSSIRGNTEAFFGQGTRLTVV.

This chain uses TRBV9 with TRBJ2-1; 9 positions agree with TRBD2. Trimming at V came to 0 bases and at J to 9 bases, leaving 10 bases not matched to a gene. This CDR3 comprises 16 residues. The V gene's germline CDR1 is SGDLS and CDR2 YYNGEE. The CDR3 region has the DNA TGTGCCAGCAGCGTAGCTTACGGCGGGAGGGAGGTTGAGCAGTTCTTC. This gives the protein CASSVAYGGREVEQFF.